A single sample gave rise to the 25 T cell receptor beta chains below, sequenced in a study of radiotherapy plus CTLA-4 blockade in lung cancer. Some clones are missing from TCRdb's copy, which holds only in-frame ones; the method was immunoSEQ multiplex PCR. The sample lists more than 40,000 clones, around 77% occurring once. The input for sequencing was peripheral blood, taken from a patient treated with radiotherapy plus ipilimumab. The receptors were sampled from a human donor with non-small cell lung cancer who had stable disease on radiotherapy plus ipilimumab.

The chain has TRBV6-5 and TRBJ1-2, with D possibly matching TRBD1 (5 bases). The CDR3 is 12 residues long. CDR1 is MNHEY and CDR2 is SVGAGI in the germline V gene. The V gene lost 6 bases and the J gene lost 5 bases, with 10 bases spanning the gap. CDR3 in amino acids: CASSGASYGYTF. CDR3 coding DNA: TGTGCCAGCAGCGGGGCCTCTTATGGCTACACCTTC.

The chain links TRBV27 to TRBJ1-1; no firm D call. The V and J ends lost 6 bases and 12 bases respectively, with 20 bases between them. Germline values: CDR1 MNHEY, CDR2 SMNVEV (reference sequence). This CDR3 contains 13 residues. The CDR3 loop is CASRGMGSSWPFF. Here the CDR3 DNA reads TGTGCCAGCAGGGGCATGGGGAGTTCTTGGCCTTTCTTT.

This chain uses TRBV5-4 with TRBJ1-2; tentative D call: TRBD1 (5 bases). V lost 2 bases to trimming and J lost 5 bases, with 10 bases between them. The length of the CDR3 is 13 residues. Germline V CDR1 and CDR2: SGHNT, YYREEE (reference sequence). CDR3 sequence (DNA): TGTGCCAGCAGCTTCGTGACAGCTTATGGCTACACCTTC. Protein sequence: CASSFVTAYGYTF.

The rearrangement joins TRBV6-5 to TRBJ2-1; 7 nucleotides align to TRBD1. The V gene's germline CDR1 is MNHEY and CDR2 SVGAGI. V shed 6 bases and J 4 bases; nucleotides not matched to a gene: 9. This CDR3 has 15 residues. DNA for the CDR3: TGTGCCAGCAGCAAGGGGACAGTGGCATACAATGAGCAGTTCTTC. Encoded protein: CASSKGTVAYNEQFF.

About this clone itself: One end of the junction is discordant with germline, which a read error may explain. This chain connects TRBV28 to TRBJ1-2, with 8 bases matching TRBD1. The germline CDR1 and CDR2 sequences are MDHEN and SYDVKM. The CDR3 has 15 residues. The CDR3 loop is CASSPGQGPNSGYTF. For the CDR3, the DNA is TGTGCCAGCAGTCCCGGACAGGGACCTAACTCTGGCTACACCTTC.

The CDR3 loop reads CASSSRGGLTNEKLFF. CDR3 nucleotides: TGTGCCAGCAGCAGCCGTGGTGGACTGACTAATGAAAAACTGTTTTTT. The chain is built from TRBV7-6 and TRBJ1-4, with no clear D. Germline loops: CDR1 SGHVS, CDR2 FNYEAQ. V was clipped by 5 bases and J by 2 bases, with 15 bases between them. This CDR3 is built from 16 residues.

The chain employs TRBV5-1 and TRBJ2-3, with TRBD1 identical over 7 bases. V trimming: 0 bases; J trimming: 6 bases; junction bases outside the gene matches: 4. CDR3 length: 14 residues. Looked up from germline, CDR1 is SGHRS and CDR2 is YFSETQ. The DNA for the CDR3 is TGCGCCAGCAGCTTGGGGCAGGGGGTTGATACGCAGTATTTT. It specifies CASSLGQGVDTQYF.

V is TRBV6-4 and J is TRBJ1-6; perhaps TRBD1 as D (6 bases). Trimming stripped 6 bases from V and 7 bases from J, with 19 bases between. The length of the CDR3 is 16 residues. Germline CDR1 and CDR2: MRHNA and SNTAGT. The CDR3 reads CASSQEGRGTNSPLHF. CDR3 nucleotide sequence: TGTGCCAGCAGCCAAGAAGGCAGGGGAACAAATTCACCCCTCCACTTT.

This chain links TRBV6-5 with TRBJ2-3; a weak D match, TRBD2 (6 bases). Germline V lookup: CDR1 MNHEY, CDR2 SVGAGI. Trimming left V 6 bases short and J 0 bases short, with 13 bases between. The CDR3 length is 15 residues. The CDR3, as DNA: TGTGCCAGCAGGGGGACTTTATCTAGCACAGATACGCAGTATTTT. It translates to CASRGTLSSTDTQYF.

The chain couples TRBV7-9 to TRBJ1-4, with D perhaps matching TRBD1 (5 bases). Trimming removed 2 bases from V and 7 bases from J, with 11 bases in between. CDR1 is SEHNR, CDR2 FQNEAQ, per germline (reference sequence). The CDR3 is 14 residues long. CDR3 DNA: TGTGCCAGCAGCTTAATAGGGGTACGTGAAAAACTGTTTTTT. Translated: CASSLIGVREKLFF.

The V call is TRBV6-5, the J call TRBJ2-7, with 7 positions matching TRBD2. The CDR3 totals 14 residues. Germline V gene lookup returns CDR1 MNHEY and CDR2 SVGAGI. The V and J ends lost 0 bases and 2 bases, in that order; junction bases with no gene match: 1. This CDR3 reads CASSYSAGAYEQYV. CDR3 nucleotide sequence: TGTGCCAGCAGTTACTCGGCGGGGGCCTACGAGCAGTACGTC.

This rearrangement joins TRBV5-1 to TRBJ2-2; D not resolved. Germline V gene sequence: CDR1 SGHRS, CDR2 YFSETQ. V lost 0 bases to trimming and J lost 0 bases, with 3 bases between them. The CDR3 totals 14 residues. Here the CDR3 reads CASSLAPNTGELFF. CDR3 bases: TGCGCCAGCAGCTTGGCCCCGAACACCGGGGAGCTGTTTTTT.

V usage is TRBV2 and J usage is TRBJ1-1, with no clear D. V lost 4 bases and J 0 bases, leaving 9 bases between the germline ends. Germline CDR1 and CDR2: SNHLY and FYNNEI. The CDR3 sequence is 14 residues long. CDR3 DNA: TGTGCCAGCAGTGCGAGGATCATGAACACTGAAGCTTTCTTT. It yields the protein CASSARIMNTEAFF.

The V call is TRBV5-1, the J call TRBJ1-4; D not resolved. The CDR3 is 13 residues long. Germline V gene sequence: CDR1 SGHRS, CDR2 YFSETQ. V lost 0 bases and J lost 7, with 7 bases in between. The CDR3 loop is CASSLEGSEKLFF. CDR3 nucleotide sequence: TGCGCCAGCAGCTTGGAAGGCAGTGAAAAACTGTTTTTT.

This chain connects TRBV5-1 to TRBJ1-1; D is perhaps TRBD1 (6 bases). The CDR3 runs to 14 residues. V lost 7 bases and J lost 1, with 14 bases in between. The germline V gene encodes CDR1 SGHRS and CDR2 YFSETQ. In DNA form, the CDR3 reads TGCGCCAGCGGAGGGGGGCCGCCGAACACTGAAGCTTTCTTT. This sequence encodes CASGGGPPNTEAFF.

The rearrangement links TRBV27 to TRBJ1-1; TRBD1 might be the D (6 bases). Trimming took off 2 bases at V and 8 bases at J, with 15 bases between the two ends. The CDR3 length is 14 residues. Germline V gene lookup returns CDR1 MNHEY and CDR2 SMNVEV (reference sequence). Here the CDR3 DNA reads TGTGCCAGCAGTTTAATCGCGGGGGCTTCGGAAGCTTTCTTT. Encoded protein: CASSLIAGASEAFF.

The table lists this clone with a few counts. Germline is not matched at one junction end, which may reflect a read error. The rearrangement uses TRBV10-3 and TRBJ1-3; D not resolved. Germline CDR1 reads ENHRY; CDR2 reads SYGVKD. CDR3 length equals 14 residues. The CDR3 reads CAIRDGVSGNTIYF. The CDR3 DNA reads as TGTGCCATCCGTGATGGGGTCTCTGGAAACACCATATATTTT.

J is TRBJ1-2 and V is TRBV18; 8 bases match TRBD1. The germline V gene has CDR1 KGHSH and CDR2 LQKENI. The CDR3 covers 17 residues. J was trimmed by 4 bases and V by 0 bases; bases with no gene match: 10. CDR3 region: CASSPPSITGGAYGYTF. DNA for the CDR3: TGTGCCAGCTCACCACCGAGTATAACAGGGGGAGCCTATGGCTACACCTTC.

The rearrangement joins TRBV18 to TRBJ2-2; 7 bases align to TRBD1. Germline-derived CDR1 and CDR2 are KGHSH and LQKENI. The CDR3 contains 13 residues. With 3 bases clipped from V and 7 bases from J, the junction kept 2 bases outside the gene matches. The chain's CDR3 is CASSPTGFGELFF. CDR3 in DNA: TGTGCCAGCTCACCGACAGGGTTCGGGGAGCTGTTTTTT.

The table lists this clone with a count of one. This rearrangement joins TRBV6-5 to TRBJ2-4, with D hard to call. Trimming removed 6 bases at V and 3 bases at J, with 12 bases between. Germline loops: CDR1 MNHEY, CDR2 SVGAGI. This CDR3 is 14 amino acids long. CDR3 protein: CASRLEADKNIQYF. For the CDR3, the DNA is TGTGCCAGCAGGCTCGAGGCCGACAAAAACATTCAGTACTTC.

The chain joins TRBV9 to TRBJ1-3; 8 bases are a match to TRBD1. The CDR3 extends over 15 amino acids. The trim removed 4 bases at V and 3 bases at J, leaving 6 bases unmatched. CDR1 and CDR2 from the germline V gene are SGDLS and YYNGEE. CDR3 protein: CASSTTGAGGNTIYF. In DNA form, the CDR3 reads TGTGCCAGCAGCACGACAGGGGCGGGTGGAAACACCATATATTTT. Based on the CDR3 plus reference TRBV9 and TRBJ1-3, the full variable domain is DSGVTQTPKHLITATGQRVTLRCSPRSGDLSVYWYQQSLDQGLQFLIQYYNGEERAKGNILERFSAQQFPDLHSELNLSSLELGDSALYFCASSTTGAGGNTIYFGEGSWLTVV.

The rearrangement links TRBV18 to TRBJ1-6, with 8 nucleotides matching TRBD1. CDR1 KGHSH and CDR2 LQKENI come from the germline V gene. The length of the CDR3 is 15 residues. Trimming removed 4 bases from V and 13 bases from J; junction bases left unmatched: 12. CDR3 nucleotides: TGTGCCAGCTCACTTTTGACAGGGGAGCTTCGGCCCCTCCACTTT. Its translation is CASSLLTGELRPLHF. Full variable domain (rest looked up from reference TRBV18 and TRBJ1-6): NAGVMQNPRHLVRRRGQEARLRCSPMKGHSHVYWYRQLPEEGLKFMVYLQKENIIDESGMPKERFSAEFPKEGPSILRIQQVVRGDSAAYFCASSLLTGELRPLHFGNGTRLTVT.

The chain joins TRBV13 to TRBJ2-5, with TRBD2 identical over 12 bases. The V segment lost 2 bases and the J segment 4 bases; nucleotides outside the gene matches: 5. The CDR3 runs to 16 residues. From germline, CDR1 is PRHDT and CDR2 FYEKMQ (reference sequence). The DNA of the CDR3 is TGTGCCAGCAGCTTAACTAGCGGGGGGACGGGAGAGACCCAGTACTTC. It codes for CASSLTSGGTGETQYF.

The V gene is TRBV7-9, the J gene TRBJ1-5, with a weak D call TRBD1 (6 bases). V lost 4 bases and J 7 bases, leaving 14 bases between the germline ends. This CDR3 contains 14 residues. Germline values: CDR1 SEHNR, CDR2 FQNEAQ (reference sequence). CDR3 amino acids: CASSSYRDGQPQHF. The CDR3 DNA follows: TGTGCCAGCAGCTCTTACAGGGACGGGCAGCCCCAGCATTTT.

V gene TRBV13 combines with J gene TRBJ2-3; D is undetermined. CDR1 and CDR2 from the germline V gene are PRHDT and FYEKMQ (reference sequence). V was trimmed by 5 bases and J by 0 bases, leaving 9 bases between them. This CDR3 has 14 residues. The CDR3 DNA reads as TGTGCCAGCAGCCTCCCAATCAGCACAGATACGCAGTATTTT. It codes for CASSLPISTDTQYF.